The TCR beta chain described here comes from a study of blood T cell repertoires in COVID-19. In the study overall: T cells, B-cell-depleted T cells, or PBMCs provided the cDNA or gDNA that served as material.

The data were produced by immunoSEQ multiplex PCR, yet TCRdb's version contains in-frame clones alone and is incomplete. The top ten hold 2% to 3% of the sample, which has 200,000 to 300,000 clones, more than 90% seen once. Seattle patients were enrolled during active infection and followed longitudinally. The source material was peripheral blood. The TCR originated in a person aged 18-29 years with COVID-19, enrolled during active disease.

The CDR3 here is CASSLGAQGSNEKLFF. For the CDR3, the DNA is TGTGCCAGCAGCTTAGGAGCACAGGGGAGTAATGAAAAACTGTTTTTT. The chain recombines TRBV11-2 with TRBJ1-4; 7 bases are shared with TRBD1. CDR3 size: 16 residues. Trimming took 1 base from V and 4 from J; bases not matched to a gene: 6. From germline, CDR1 is SGHAT and CDR2 FQNNGV.